A single sample gave rise to the 14 T cell receptor beta chains below, sequenced in a study of T cells in Graves' hyperthyroidism and ophthalmopathy. RNA transcripts gave rise to amplified TCR beta CDR3 regions. First-round RT-PCR with HTBI primers amplified the TCR CDR3 region. TCRdb fed the multiplex PCR reads into MiXCR, producing one record per CDR3 protein. The top ten clones hold approximately 7.2% of a sample with more than 550,000 distinct CDR3 sequences, approximately 42% of them seen once. Material for sequencing was peripheral blood or thyroid tissue (not recorded which). The source is an adult man with Graves' disease, either hyperthyroidism or ophthalmopathy (not recorded which).

This clonotype was found a few times. The chain has TRBV20-1 and TRBJ1-1; D ambiguous. V was cut by 0 bases and J by 1 base, with 15 bases left in between. Germline CDR1 is DFQATT and CDR2 is SNEGSKA (reference sequence). The CDR3 is 16 amino acids. Here the CDR3 reads CSARDRPAGTNTEAFF. For the CDR3, the DNA is TGCAGTGCTAGAGATAGGCCAGCGGGTACGAACACTGAAGCTTTCTTT.

A single count supports this clonotype. This chain connects TRBV7-8 to TRBJ1-1, with no clear D. Per germline, CDR1 SGHVS and CDR2 FQNEAQ. The CDR3 has 14 residues. The V gene lost 0 bases and the J gene lost 3 bases, with 8 bases spanning the gap. The CDR3 protein is CASSLAGYDTEAFF. As DNA, the CDR3 is TGTGCCAGCAGCTTAGCGGGGTACGACACTGAAGCTTTCTTT.

This clonotype was observed once. The rearrangement joins TRBV25-1 to TRBJ2-2; 8 positions agree with TRBD2. The trim removed 8 bases at V and 6 bases at J, leaving 8 bases unmatched. The CDR3 is 14 residues long. From germline, CDR1 is MGHDK and CDR2 SYGVNS. For the CDR3, the DNA is TGTGCCAGCGACAGCGGGAGAAGGGCCGGGGAGCTGTTTTTT. Translated, it gives CASDSGRRAGELFF. Combining the CDR3 with reference TRBV25-1 and TRBJ2-2 gives the whole variable domain EADIYQTPRYLVIGTGKKITLECSQTMGHDKMYWYQQDPGMELHLIHYSYGVNSTEKGDLSSESTVSRIRTEHFPLTLESARPSHTSQYLCASDSGRRAGELFFGEGSRLTVL.

V gene TRBV7-2 combines with J gene TRBJ2-5; 8 nucleotides align to TRBD2. The germline gives CDR1 SGHTA, CDR2 FQGNSA. The CDR3 contains 18 residues. The V and J ends lost 6 bases and 1 base, in that order; junction bases with no gene match: 16. CDR3 sequence: CASSPRGVPRGRQETQYF. CDR3 sequence (DNA): TGTGCCAGCAGTCCGCGGGGGGTCCCCCGGGGGCGCCAAGAGACCCAGTACTTC.

The chain uses TRBV7-3 and TRBJ2-7; 9 nucleotides align to TRBD2. The CDR3 covers 14 residues. Trimming removed 8 bases from V and 3 bases from J; junction bases left unmatched: 8. Germline CDR1 SGHTA, CDR2 FQGTGA. The CDR3 spells CASGPIAGDYEQYF. As DNA, the CDR3 is TGTGCCAGCGGTCCCATAGCGGGAGACTACGAGCAGTACTTC.

The J gene is TRBJ2-7, the V gene TRBV6-6; 14 bases map to TRBD2. Looked up from germline, CDR1 is MNHNY and CDR2 is SVGAGI (reference sequence). With V trimmed by 2 bases and J by 6 bases, 3 bases remained unmatched. The length of the CDR3 is 15 residues. The CDR3 nucleotides are TGTGCCAGCAGTTACCTAGGGACTAGCGGGGGCGAGCAGTACTTC. Its protein product is CASSYLGTSGGEQYF.

This clonotype was recorded at least ten times. The chain uses TRBV6-6 and TRBJ1-2; 10 nucleotides align to TRBD1. With V trimmed by 7 bases and J by 4 bases, 18 bases remained unmatched. Per germline, CDR1 MNHNY and CDR2 SVGAGI (reference sequence). The CDR3 is 18 residues long. The CDR3 bases are TGTGCCAGCACGTCACTCGACGGGACAGGGGCTCGTCGCTATGGCTACACCTTC. It is translated as CASTSLDGTGARRYGYTF.

This clonotype was observed a few times. The rearrangement joins TRBV19 to TRBJ1-2, with D unresolved. V lost 5 bases, J lost 8 bases, and 18 bases lay in between. Germline CDR1 and CDR2: LNHDA and SQIVND (reference sequence). The length of the CDR3 is 14 residues. The CDR3 is CASSPNSGDGGYTF. DNA for the CDR3: TGTGCCAGTAGTCCCAATTCCGGCGACGGGGGCTACACCTTC.

This clonotype was seen repeatedly, ten times or more. J is TRBJ2-5 and V is TRBV20-1, with a weak D call TRBD1 (5 bases). Germline-derived CDR1 and CDR2 are DFQATT and SNEGSKA (reference sequence). The CDR3 totals 14 residues. Trimming took off 1 base at V and 1 base at J, with 10 bases between the two ends. The CDR3 DNA reads TGCAGTGCTAGAGCTACAGGTACCCAAGAGACCCAGTACTTC. It codes for CSARATGTQETQYF.

The V call is TRBV2, the J call TRBJ1-2, with a tentative D call TRBD1 (5 bases). The CDR3 runs 16 residues. Germline-derived CDR1 and CDR2 are SNHLY and FYNNEI. The V end was cut by 10 bases, the J end by 4 bases, with 25 bases between. In nucleotides, the CDR3 is TGTGCCACCGGGGCGGCTAGCGGCGGGACCGTCTATGGCTACACCTTC. Translating it yields CATGAASGGTVYGYTF. Full variable domain (rest looked up from reference TRBV2 and TRBJ1-2): EPEVTQTPSHQVTQMGQEVILRCVPISNHLYFYWYRQILGQKVEFLVSFYNNEISEKSEIFDDQFSVERPDGSNFTLKIRSTKLEDSAMYFCATGAASGGTVYGYTFGSGTRLTVV.

This CDR3 reads CASSLITSGSGNEQFF. The CDR3 nucleotides are TGTGCCAGCAGCTTAATCACGAGCGGGAGTGGAAATGAGCAGTTCTTC. V gene TRBV7-3 combines with J gene TRBJ2-1; 8 bases are a match to TRBD2. This CDR3 is 16 amino acids long. J lost 7 bases, V lost 1 base, and 9 bases had no gene match. Per the germline V gene, CDR1 is SGHTA and CDR2 is FQGTGA.

The rearrangement uses TRBV7-2 and TRBJ1-1; no clear D. The CDR3 is made up of 13 amino acids. V lost 4 bases to trimming and J lost 1 base, with 7 bases between them. CDR1 is SGHTA, CDR2 FQGNSA, per germline. The CDR3: CASSYKENTEAFF. The CDR3 DNA reads TGTGCCAGCAGCTACAAAGAGAACACTGAAGCTTTCTTT.

To note about this clonotype: Lacking the conserved final phenylalanine or tryptophan, this CDR3 likely reflects a read error. The DNA is left out, because the CDR3 cannot be placed on it with certainty; the CDR3 is given as TCRdb lists it. The rearrangement links TRBV29-1 to TRBJ1-3; the table's D call, TRBD1, has no DNA check behind it. The CDR3 extends over 8 residues, inclusive of both ends. CDR1 is SQVTM, CDR2 ANQGSEA, per germline. CDR3 sequence: CSVAGVWG.

This clonotype came up a few times. CDR3 nucleotide sequence: TGCAGTGCTCTCAATACAGGGGTGGATACGCAGTATTTT. Protein product: CSALNTGVDTQYF. V and J are TRBV20-1 and TRBJ2-3; 7 bases agree with TRBD1. This CDR3 is 13 amino acids long. Per germline, CDR1 DFQATT and CDR2 SNEGSKA (reference sequence). V was clipped by 5 bases and J by 6 bases; unmatched bases: 8.